Below, 18 T cell receptor beta chains from the same sample are listed, as sequenced in a study of early T cells in non-severe SARS-CoV-2 infection. TCRdb fed the 5' RACE reads into MiXCR, producing one record per CDR3 protein. There are 87,000 or so distinct CDR3 sequences in the sample; 14% occur only once, and roughly 6.5% lies in the top ten. The specimen sequenced was whole blood. Receptors originate from an adult who was a healthcare worker with PCR-confirmed SARS-CoV-2 infection or an uninfected control (not recorded which).

The chain joins TRBV29-1 to TRBJ1-3; possibly TRBD1 for D (6 bases). V was clipped by 2 bases and J by 0 bases, with 8 bases between them. The CDR3 totals 14 residues. CDR1 SQVTM and CDR2 ANQGSEA come from the germline V gene. The CDR3 loop is CSVERGTSGNTIYF. DNA for the CDR3: TGCAGCGTTGAAAGGGGGACCTCTGGAAACACCATATATTTT.

This clonotype was detected only a few times. The CDR3 loop reads CASSLGTLNQPQHF. The CDR3 bases are TGCGCCAGCAGCTTGGGGACACTCAATCAGCCCCAGCATTTT. The chain uses TRBV5-1 and TRBJ1-5; tentatively, D is TRBD1 (5 bases). This CDR3 comprises 14 residues. The V gene lost 0 bases and the J gene lost 3 bases, with 7 bases spanning the gap. CDR1 and CDR2 from the germline V gene are SGHRS and YFSETQ.

This sequence joins TRBV10-1 and TRBJ2-7, with D perhaps given as TRBD1 or TRBD2 (5 bases each). V lost 0 bases and J lost 3, with 6 bases in between. This CDR3 spans 13 amino acids. Germline lookup yields CDR1 WNHNN and CDR2 SYGVQD (reference sequence). In DNA, the CDR3 is TGCGCCAGCAGTGAGTCGGGGGACTACGAGCAGTACTTC. Residues: CASSESGDYEQYF.

This clonotype was observed a handful of times. The chain uses TRBV5-5 and TRBJ2-3; 7 bases are a match to TRBD2. The CDR3 spans 13 residues. The junction had 4 bases not matched to a gene; V was cut back by 3 bases and J by 6 bases. Germline CDR1 is SGHKS and CDR2 is YYEKEE (reference sequence). The CDR3 DNA follows: TGTGCCAGCAGCTACGGGCGGGGGGATACGCAGTATTTT. The encoded protein is CASSYGRGDTQYF.

The V and J genes are TRBV12-3 or TRBV12-4 and TRBJ2-1, with TRBD2 matching 11 bases. CDR3 size: 14 residues. V dropped 4 bases and J dropped 8; count of bases not matched to a gene: 4. CDR3 loop: CASSSLAGGYEQFF. The DNA for the CDR3 is TGTGCCAGCAGTTCTCTAGCGGGGGGTTATGAGCAGTTCTTC.

This clonotype came up a few times. The chain joins TRBV7-6 to TRBJ2-7; D call uncertain. Between the trimmed V and J ends, which lost 4 bases and 5 bases, there was a span of 12 bases. The CDR3 loop spans 13 amino acids. CDR1 is SGHVS and CDR2 is FNYEAQ in the germline V gene. The CDR3 region has the DNA TGTGCCAGCAGCTCCCCCAGTAGCCACGAGCAGTACTTC. This sequence encodes CASSSPSSHEQYF.

The chain has TRBV4-3 and TRBJ2-3, with D possibly called TRBD1 or TRBD2 (5 bases each). V shed 3 bases and J shed 2 bases, with 15 bases lying between them. Germline V gives CDR1 LGHNA, CDR2 YSLEER. This CDR3 spans 16 amino acids. CDR3 nucleotide sequence: TGCGCCAGCAGCCAGCTCAGGGAGAAGGCCACAGATACGCAGTATTTT. Translation gives CASSQLREKATDTQYF.

This sequence joins TRBV7-9 and TRBJ2-3; 8 bases are a match to TRBD2. V was pared by 7 bases and J by 2 bases, with 5 bases of the junction left unmatched. Looked up from germline, CDR1 is SEHNR and CDR2 is FQNEAQ (reference sequence). This CDR3 spans 14 amino acids. This CDR3 is CASNGGGHTDTQYF. CDR3 bases: TGTGCCAGCAACGGCGGGGGGCACACAGATACGCAGTATTTT. The full variable domain, with the rest looked up from reference TRBV7-9 and TRBJ2-3, is DTGVSQNPRHKITKRGQNVTFRCDPISEHNRLYWYRQTLGQGPEFLTYFQNEAQLEKSRLLSDRFSAERPKGSFSTLEIQRTEQGDSAMYLCASNGGGHTDTQYFGPGTRLTVL.

This sequence joins TRBV3-1 and TRBJ1-3; D uncertain. The V gene's germline CDR1 is LGHDT and CDR2 YNNKEL (reference sequence). V dropped 0 bases and J dropped 2 bases, with 11 bases sitting between them. The CDR3 is 16 amino acids. The CDR3 DNA reads TGTGCCAGCAGCCAAGATGGGCTGGGCACTGGAAACACCATATATTTT. As protein: CASSQDGLGTGNTIYF.

The rearrangement links TRBV19 to TRBJ1-4; D gene uncertain. V shed 1 base and J shed 8 bases, with 14 bases lying between them. This CDR3 comprises 15 residues. Germline values: CDR1 LNHDA, CDR2 SQIVND (reference sequence). CDR3 bases: TGTGCCAGTAGTATAGGAACAACGGGAGGAGAAAAACTGTTTTTT. Its protein product is CASSIGTTGGEKLFF. Full variable domain (remainder filled in from reference TRBV19 and TRBJ1-4): DGGITQSPKYLFRKEGQNVTLSCEQNLNHDAMYWYRQDPGQGLRLIYYSQIVNDFQKGDIAEGYSVSREKKESFPLTVTSAQKNPTAFYLCASSIGTTGGEKLFFGSGTQLSVL.

The chain employs TRBV28 and TRBJ1-4; weak D call: TRBD1 (6 bases). Germline CDR1 MDHEN, CDR2 SYDVKM. The length of the CDR3 is 18 residues. The V end was cut by 2 bases, the J end by 5 bases, with 21 bases between. The CDR3 DNA is TGTGCCAGCAGTTTACGAGAGGGCAGGGGAGGGTGGAATGAAAAACTGTTTTTT. The encoded protein is CASSLREGRGGWNEKLFF.

This clonotype was recorded a few times. The CDR3, as DNA: TGTGCCATCAGTGAGGGGTCCACTGAAGCTTTCTTT. Translating gives CAISEGSTEAFF. The chain couples TRBV10-3 to TRBJ1-1; D not certain. This CDR3 spans 12 amino acids. Between the trimmed V and J ends, which lost 2 bases and 4 bases, there was a span of 5 bases. Germline-derived CDR1 and CDR2 are ENHRY and SYGVKD.

CDR3 residues: CASSFTGPDTQYF. CDR3 sequence (DNA): TGTGCCAGCAGCTTTACTGGGCCAGATACGCAGTATTTT. The gene calls are TRBV5-6 and TRBJ2-3; D remains unclear. The V end lost 2 bases, the J end lost 4 bases, and 8 bases lay between the germline ends. CDR1 is SGHDT, CDR2 YYEEEE, per germline. This CDR3 contains 13 residues.

There are a few counts of this clonotype. V and J are TRBV6-1 and TRBJ2-3, with D perhaps matching TRBD1 (6 bases). The CDR3 sequence is 15 residues long. The germline V gene encodes CDR1 MNHNS and CDR2 SASEGT. Trimming shortened V by 1 base and J by 2 bases, and 10 bases separated the two germline ends. The CDR3 coding sequence is TGTGCCAGCAGTGAAGTAGGGGGAACCACAGATACGCAGTATTTT. This translates into CASSEVGGTTDTQYF.

This chain connects TRBV7-2 to TRBJ2-4; D is possibly TRBD1 (6 bases). This CDR3 is built from 13 residues. Germline V gene data show CDR1 as SGHTA and CDR2 as FQGNSA. Deletions cut 2 bases from V and 7 bases from J, with 9 bases between. CDR3 DNA: TGTGCCAGCAGCTTAACAAGGGGGAACATTCAGTACTTC. Residues: CASSLTRGNIQYF.

V and J are TRBV11-2 and TRBJ2-5, with D hard to call. The CDR3 contains 13 residues. V lost 3 bases and J lost 7, with 12 bases in between. Germline V gene lookup returns CDR1 SGHAT and CDR2 FQNNGV. CDR3 amino acids: CASSFDPVSTQYF. The CDR3 region has the DNA TGTGCCAGCAGCTTCGACCCGGTATCGACCCAGTACTTC.

This clonotype was seen a few times. The CDR3 loop is CSAPPGQTYGYTF. Written as DNA, the CDR3 is TGCAGTGCCCCCCCGGGACAGACATATGGCTACACCTTC. This chain links TRBV20-1 with TRBJ1-2; TRBD1 matches 7 bases. The germline V gene has CDR1 DFQATT and CDR2 SNEGSKA (reference sequence). V dropped 6 bases and J dropped 5; count of bases not matched to a gene: 9. The CDR3 length is 13 residues.

The V and J genes are TRBV27 and TRBJ2-3; D uncertain. V shed 5 bases and J shed 3 bases, with 9 bases lying between them. This CDR3 contains 13 residues. Germline CDR1 and CDR2: MNHEY and SMNVEV (reference sequence). CDR3 in DNA: TGTGCCAGCAGTCCCTACAAAACAGATACGCAGTATTTT. It yields the protein CASSPYKTDTQYF.